The clone carrying this TCR beta chain was found many times. Its cognate antigen is unknown. Germline-derived CDR1 and CDR2 are SGHAT and FQNNGV. V was shortened by 3 bases and J by 3 bases, with 8 bases between the two germline ends. This CDR3 contains 13 residues. Absent ophthalmopathy progression within 18 months defined stable Graves' hyperthyroidism. The data are from a study of T cells in Graves' hyperthyroidism and ophthalmopathy. Researchers amplified the TCR beta CDR3 regions from RNA transcripts. The HTBI primer set was used in a first-round RT-PCR of the TCR CDR3. Via MiXCR, TCRdb re-called the multiplex PCR reads, giving one row per CDR3 protein. This sample yields 600,000 to 800,000 distinct CDR3 sequences, of which roughly 32% are seen a single time; around 32% belongs to the top ten. Findings and caveats of the study: Most clonotypes that expanded in the thyroid above 0.001 also showed up in blood. In the analysis, a 13 V-J model separated ophthalmopathy from stable hyperthyroidism. The model anticipated ophthalmopathy a median around six months pre-onset.

The sequence came from a middle-aged woman with Graves' hyperthyroidism. V and J are TRBV11-2 and TRBJ1-1; D remains ambiguous. Source material: blood. CDR3 coding DNA: TGTGCCAGCAGCTTGCGACACGACACTGAAGCTTTCTTT. This gives the protein CASSLRHDTEAFF.